This T cell receptor (beta chain) was observed in a study of identical twins. Points from the study as a whole: While abundant cord blood beta clonotypes carried fewer insertions, memory repertoires showed no such pattern. Weaker excess sharing between twins was seen in beta out-of-frame sequences. Cross-sectional statistical analysis was relied on for the conclusions, without the same donors being followed.

With respect to this clonotype: Its specificity is unknown.

The V gene end was trimmed by 4 bases and the J gene end by 7 bases; junction bases not matched to a gene: 9. From germline, CDR1 is SGHRS and CDR2 YFSETQ. The CDR3 contains 16 residues. Carrying unique molecular identifiers, the cDNA also gained a universal primer site through template switching. From the 5' RACE reads, TCRdb called clonotypes with MiXCR, one entry per CDR3 protein. The sample shows 310,000 or so distinct CDR3 sequences, about 8.9% of them seen only once. These same data were also listed under a study on yellow fever vaccine responses in identical twins.

V usage is TRBV5-1 and J usage is TRBJ2-1; 12 bases map to TRBD2. Sequenced material: memory (CD45RO+) T cells sorted from blood. This receptor was taken from a woman aged 18-30 years in good health. The DNA of the CDR3 is TGCGCCAGCAGCAGAACAGGACTAGCGGGGACAAATGAGCAGTTCTTC. Translating it yields CASSRTGLAGTNEQFF.